The 11 T cell receptor beta chains reported below all come from one sample, sequenced in a study of control samples from healthy donors and cancer patients. Here immunoSEQ multiplex PCR was the method, and the copy in TCRdb shows in-frame clones only, minus some. The sample records about 54,000 clones, around 97% being singletons. The sequenced material came from blood. These receptors all come from a woman between 25 and 40 years old in good health.

In nucleotides, the CDR3 is TGTGCCACCGTCGAGGGTTCCGGGGAGCTGTTTTTT. It yields the protein CATVEGSGELFF. The J gene is TRBJ2-2, the V gene TRBV6-5; D is possibly TRBD2 (5 bases). V lost 10 bases to trimming and J lost 6 bases, with 12 bases between them. Germline CDR1 MNHEY, CDR2 SVGAGI. The CDR3 spans 12 residues.

The chain combines TRBV7-8 with TRBJ2-7; 10 positions match TRBD2. The CDR3 runs 16 residues. After removal of 2 bases from V and 0 bases from J, the junction contained 4 bases not matched to a gene. The germline V gene has CDR1 SGHVS and CDR2 FQNEAQ. The CDR3, as DNA: TGTGCCAGCAGCTTACGGGCTAGCGGGAGCTCCTACGAGCAGTACTTC. Its translation is CASSLRASGSSYEQYF.

V and J are TRBV6-5 and TRBJ2-1; 7 nucleotides agree with TRBD1. The germline V gene encodes CDR1 MNHEY and CDR2 SVGAGI. V shed 6 bases, J shed 3 bases, and the junction held 2 bases outside the gene matches. The CDR3 totals 13 residues. The CDR3 here is CASRRTGYNEQFF. The DNA of the CDR3 is TGTGCCAGCAGGAGGACAGGCTACAATGAGCAGTTCTTC.

J is TRBJ1-3 and V is TRBV28; D is uncertain. Trimming removed 6 bases at V and 5 bases at J, with 2 bases between. There are 10 residues in the CDR3. The germline V gene has CDR1 MDHEN and CDR2 SYDVKM. The CDR3 nucleotides are TGTGCCAGCAGACGAAACACCATATATTTT. Its protein product is CASRRNTIYF.

This sequence joins TRBV4-1 and TRBJ2-3, with D possibly matching TRBD2 (6 bases). The CDR3 is 12 residues long. Germline V lookup: CDR1 MGHRA, CDR2 YSYEKL. The V end was cut by 5 bases, the J end by 6 bases, with 9 bases between. The CDR3 spells CASSSRGDTQYF. As DNA, the CDR3 is TGCGCCAGCAGCTCCCGGGGGGATACGCAGTATTTT.

The rearrangement uses TRBV27 and TRBJ1-1; TRBD1 agrees at 7 bases. There are 12 residues in the CDR3. The germline CDR1 and CDR2 sequences are MNHEY and SMNVEV (reference sequence). V lost 8 bases to trimming and J lost 5 bases; unmatched junction nucleotides: 5. The DNA of the CDR3 is TGTGCCAGCCAGGGGGTGGTGACTGAAGCTTTCTTT. It translates to CASQGVVTEAFF.

The V gene is TRBV6-5, the J gene TRBJ2-1; possible D gene TRBD2, 5 bases. Trimming took 6 bases from V and 3 from J, leaving 6 bases between them. Per the germline V gene, CDR1 is MNHEY and CDR2 is SVGAGI. The length of the CDR3 is 12 residues. The CDR3 bases are TGTGCCAGCAGCGAGGGCTACAATGAGCAGTTCTTC. Translated, it gives CASSEGYNEQFF.

The rearrangement uses TRBV28 and TRBJ1-2; 8 bases agree with TRBD1. This CDR3 comprises 12 residues. CDR1 MDHEN and CDR2 SYDVKM come from the germline V gene. V dropped 5 bases and J dropped 7; count of bases not matched to a gene: 3. DNA of the CDR3: TGTGCCAGCAGTCGCAGGGGGCCTGGCTACACCTTC. Its translation: CASSRRGPGYTF.

The J gene is TRBJ2-7, the V gene TRBV29-1; the D gene could be TRBD1 or TRBD2 (6 bases each). The V gene lost 4 bases and the J gene lost 6 bases, with 13 bases spanning the gap. The CDR3 spans 12 residues. CDR1 is SQVTM, CDR2 ANQGSEA, per germline. CDR3 coding DNA: TGCAGCGTTGGGATAGGAGGGGGCGAGCAGTACTTC. Its translation: CSVGIGGGEQYF.

This clone was seen only once. The V call is TRBV27, the J call TRBJ1-2, with TRBD1 matching over 7 bases. Germline lookup yields CDR1 MNHEY and CDR2 SMNVEV (reference sequence). With 0 bases clipped from V and 7 bases from J, the junction kept 8 bases outside the gene matches. This CDR3 has 15 amino acids. CDR3 sequence reads: CASSLSRGGVGGYTF. The CDR3 nucleotides read TGTGCCAGCAGTTTATCGAGAGGGGGCGTGGGTGGCTACACCTTC.

J is TRBJ2-1 and V is TRBV19; 8 bases agree with TRBD2. Germline values: CDR1 LNHDA, CDR2 SQIVND (reference sequence). Losses at the gene ends were 6 bases for V and 0 bases for J; bases not matched to a gene: 4. This CDR3 is built from 15 residues. CDR3 nucleotides: TGTGCCAGTAGGTCGCTAGCGGGCTCCTACAATGAGCAGTTCTTC. Its translation: CASRSLAGSYNEQFF.